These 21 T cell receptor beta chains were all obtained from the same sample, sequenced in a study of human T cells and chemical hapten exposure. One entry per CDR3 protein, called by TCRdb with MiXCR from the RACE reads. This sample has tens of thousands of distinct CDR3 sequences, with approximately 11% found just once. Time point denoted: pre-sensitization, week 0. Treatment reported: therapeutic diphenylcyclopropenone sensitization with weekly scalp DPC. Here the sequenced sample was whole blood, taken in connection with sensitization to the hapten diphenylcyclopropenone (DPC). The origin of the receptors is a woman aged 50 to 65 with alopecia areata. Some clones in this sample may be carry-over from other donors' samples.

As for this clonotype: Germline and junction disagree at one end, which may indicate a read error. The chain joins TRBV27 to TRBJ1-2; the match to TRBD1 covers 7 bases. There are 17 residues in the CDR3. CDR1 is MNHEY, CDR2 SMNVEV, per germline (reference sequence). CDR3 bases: TGTGCCAACAGTCCCCAGGGGGGGGTAATCTTGCATTATGGCTACACCTTC. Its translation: CANSPQGGVILHYGYTF.

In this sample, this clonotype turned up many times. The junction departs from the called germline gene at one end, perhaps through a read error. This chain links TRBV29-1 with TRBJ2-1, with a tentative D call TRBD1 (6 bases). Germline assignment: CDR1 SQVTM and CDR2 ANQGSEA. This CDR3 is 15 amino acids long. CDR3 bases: TGCAGCGTCGAAGGGGGTGACTTTAGCTACAATGAGCAGTTCTTC. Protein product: CSVEGGDFSYNEQFF.

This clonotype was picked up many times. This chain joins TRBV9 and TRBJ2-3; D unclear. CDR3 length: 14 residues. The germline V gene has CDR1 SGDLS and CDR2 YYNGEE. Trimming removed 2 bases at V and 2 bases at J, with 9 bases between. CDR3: CASSVYPATDTQYF. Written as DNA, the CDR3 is TGTGCCAGCAGCGTTTACCCCGCCACAGATACGCAGTATTTT.

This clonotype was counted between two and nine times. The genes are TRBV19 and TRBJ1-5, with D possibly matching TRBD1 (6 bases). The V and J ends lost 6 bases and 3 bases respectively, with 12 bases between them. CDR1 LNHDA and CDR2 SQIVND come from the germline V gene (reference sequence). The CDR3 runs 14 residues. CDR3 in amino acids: CASSPGQYNQPQHF. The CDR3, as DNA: TGTGCCAGTAGCCCGGGACAATACAATCAGCCCCAGCATTTT. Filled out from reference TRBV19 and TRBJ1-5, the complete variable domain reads DGGITQSPKYLFRKEGQNVTLSCEQNLNHDAMYWYRQDPGQGLRLIYYSQIVNDFQKGDIAEGYSVSREKKESFPLTVTSAQKNPTAFYLCASSPGQYNQPQHFGDGTRLSIL.

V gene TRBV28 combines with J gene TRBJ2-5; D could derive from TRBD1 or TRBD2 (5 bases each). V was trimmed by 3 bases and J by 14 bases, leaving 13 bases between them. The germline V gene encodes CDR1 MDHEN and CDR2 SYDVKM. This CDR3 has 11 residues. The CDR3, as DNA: TGTGCCAGCAGTTTGGGGAGAGGGGCATACTTC. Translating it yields CASSLGRGAYF.

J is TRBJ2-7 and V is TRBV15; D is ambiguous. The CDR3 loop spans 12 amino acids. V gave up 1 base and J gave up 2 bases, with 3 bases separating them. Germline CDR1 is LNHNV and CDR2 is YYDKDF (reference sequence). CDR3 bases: TGTGCCACCAGCAGAGGGACCTACGAGCAGTACTTC. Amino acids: CATSRGTYEQYF.

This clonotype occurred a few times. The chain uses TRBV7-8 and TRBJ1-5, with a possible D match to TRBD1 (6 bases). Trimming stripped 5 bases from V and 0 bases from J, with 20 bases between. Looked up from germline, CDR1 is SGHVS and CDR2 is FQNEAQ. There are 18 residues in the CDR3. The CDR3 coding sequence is TGTGCCAGCAGCCTTACGTCGGGGGCAGGGGCTAGCAATCAGCCCCAGCATTTT. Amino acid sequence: CASSLTSGAGASNQPQHF.

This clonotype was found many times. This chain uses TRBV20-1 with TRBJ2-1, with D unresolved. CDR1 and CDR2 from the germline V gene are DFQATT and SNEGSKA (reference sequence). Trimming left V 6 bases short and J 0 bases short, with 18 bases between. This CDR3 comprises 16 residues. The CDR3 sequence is CSAASERLSSYNEQFF. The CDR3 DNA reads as TGCAGTGCCGCAAGCGAGCGTTTAAGCTCCTACAATGAGCAGTTCTTC.

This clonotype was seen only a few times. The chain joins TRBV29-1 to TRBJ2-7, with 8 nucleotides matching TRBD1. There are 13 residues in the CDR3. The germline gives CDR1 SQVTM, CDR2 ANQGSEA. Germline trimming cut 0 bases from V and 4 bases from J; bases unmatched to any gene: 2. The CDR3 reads CSVEDDRGYEQYF. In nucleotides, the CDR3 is TGCAGCGTTGAAGACGACAGGGGTTACGAGCAGTACTTC.

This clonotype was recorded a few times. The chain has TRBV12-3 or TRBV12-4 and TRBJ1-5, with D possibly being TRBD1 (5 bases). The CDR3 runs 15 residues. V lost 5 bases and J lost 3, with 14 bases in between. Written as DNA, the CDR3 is TGTGCCAGCAGTAAGCTCGGGACTCTCAATCAGCCCCAGCATTTT. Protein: CASSKLGTLNQPQHF.

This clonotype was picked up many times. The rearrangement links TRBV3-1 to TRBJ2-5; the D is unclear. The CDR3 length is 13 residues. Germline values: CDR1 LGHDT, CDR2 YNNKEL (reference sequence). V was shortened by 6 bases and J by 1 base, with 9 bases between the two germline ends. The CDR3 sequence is CASRFGTQETQYF. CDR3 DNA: TGTGCCAGCAGATTCGGAACCCAAGAGACCCAGTACTTC.

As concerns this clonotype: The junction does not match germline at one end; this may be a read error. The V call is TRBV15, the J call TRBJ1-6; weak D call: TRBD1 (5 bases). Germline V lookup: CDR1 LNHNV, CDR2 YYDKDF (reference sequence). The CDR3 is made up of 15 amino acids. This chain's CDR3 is CATSRDGQGRSPHHF. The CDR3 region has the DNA TGTGCCACCAGCAGAGATGGGCAGGGAAGGTCACCCCACCACTTT. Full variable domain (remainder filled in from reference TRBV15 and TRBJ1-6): DAMVIQNPRYQVTQFGKPVTLSCSQTLNHNVMYWYQQKSSQAPKLLFHYYDKDFNNEADTPDNFQSRRPNTSFCFLDIRSPGLGDTAMYLCATSRDGQGRSPHHFGNGTRLTVT.

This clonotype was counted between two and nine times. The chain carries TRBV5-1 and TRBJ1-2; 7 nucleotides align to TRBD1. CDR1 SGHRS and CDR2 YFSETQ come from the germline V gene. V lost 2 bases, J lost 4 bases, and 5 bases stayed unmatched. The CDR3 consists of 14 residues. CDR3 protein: CASSFQGESYGYTF. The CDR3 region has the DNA TGCGCCAGCAGCTTCCAGGGGGAGTCCTATGGCTACACCTTC.

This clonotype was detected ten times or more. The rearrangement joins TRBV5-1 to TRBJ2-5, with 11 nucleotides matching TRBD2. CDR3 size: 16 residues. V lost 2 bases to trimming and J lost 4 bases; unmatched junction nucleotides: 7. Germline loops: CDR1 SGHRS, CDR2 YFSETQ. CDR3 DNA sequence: TGCGCCAGCAGCTTTCGAGGGACTAGCGGAGGAGAGACCCAGTACTTC. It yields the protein CASSFRGTSGGETQYF.

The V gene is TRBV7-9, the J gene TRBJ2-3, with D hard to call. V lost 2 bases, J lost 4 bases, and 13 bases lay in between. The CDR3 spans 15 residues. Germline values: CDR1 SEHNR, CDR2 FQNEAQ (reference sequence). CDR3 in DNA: TGTGCCAGCAGCTTATCGACGGGTGGCGCAGATACGCAGTATTTT. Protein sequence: CASSLSTGGADTQYF.

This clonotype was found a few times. The chain's CDR3 is CASSEGQSTDTQYF. DNA of the CDR3: TGTGCCAGCAGTGAGGGACAGAGCACAGATACGCAGTATTTT. The chain employs TRBV6-4 and TRBJ2-3; TRBD1 agrees at 7 bases. Germline trimming cut 3 bases from V and 0 bases from J; bases unmatched to any gene: 0. Germline CDR1 is MRHNA and CDR2 is SNTAGT. This CDR3 has 14 amino acids.

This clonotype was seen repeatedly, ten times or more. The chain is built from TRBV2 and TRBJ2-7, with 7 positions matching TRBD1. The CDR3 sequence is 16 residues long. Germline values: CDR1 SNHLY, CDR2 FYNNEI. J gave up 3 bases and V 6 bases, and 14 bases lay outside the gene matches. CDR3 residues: CASSQAPGQWGYEQYF. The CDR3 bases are TGTGCCAGCAGCCAAGCCCCGGGACAGTGGGGCTACGAGCAGTACTTC. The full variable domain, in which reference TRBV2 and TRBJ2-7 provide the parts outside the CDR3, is EPEVTQTPSHQVTQMGQEVILRCVPISNHLYFYWYRQILGQKVEFLVSFYNNEISEKSEIFDDQFSVERPDGSNFTLKIRSTKLEDSAMYFCASSQAPGQWGYEQYFGPGTRLTVT.

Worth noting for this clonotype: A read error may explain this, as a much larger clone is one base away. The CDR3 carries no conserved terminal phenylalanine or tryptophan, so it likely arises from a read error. DNA of the CDR3: TGTGCCAGCAGCCAGTTTGGCCTTGAAGCTTTCTCT. This sequence encodes CASSQFGLEAFS. The J gene is TRBJ1-1, the V gene TRBV3-1; no definite D call. The CDR3 spans 12 residues. Trimming pared 3 bases from V and 7 bases from J, leaving 9 bases between. Germline loops: CDR1 LGHDT, CDR2 YNNKEL (reference sequence).

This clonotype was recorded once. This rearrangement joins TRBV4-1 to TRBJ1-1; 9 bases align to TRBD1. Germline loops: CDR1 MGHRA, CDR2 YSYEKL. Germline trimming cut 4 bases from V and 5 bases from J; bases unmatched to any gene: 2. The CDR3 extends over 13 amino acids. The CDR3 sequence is CASSRDRVTEAFF. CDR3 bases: TGCGCCAGCAGCCGGGACAGGGTTACTGAAGCTTTCTTT.

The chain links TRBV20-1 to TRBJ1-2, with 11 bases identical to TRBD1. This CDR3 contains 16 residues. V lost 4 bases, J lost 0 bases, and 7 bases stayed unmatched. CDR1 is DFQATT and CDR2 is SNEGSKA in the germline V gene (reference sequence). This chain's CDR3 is CSANGQGAISNYGYTF. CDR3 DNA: TGCAGTGCTAATGGACAGGGGGCAATTTCTAACTATGGCTACACCTTC.

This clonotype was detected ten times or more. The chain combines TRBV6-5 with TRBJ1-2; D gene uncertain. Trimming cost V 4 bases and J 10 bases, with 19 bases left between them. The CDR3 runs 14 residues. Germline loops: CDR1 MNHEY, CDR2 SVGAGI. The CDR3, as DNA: TGTGCCAGCAGTTCCCAGATGAGGCGCGCACCCTACACCTTC. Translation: CASSSQMRRAPYTF.